This entry is about one TCR beta chain. What it binds is not known. People who had autoimmune disease history or systemic immunosuppression were excluded. The data belong to a study of OX40 agonist ivuxolimab in advanced cancers. Overall study context: Treatment received earlier with anti-PD-1, anti-PD-L1 or anti-CTLA-4 agents was allowed, and approximately 44% had some.

The method was immunoSEQ multiplex PCR; TCRdb's version includes in-frame clones alone and lacks a portion of them. The sample has 40,000 to 45,000 clones, around 83% seen once. Trimming removed 4 bases at V and 4 bases at J, with 8 bases between. This CDR3 is built from 13 residues. Germline CDR1 reads LGHNA; CDR2 reads YSLEER. Study-wide points: Patients with a partial response at 0.1-3.0 mg/kg had among the lowest clonal expansion.

Sequenced material: CD4+ or CD8+ T cells sorted from blood, taken in a trial of the OX40 agonist ivuxolimab. The chain recombines TRBV4-3 with TRBJ1-3; no definite D call. This TCR came from an adult with an advanced solid tumor such as melanoma, head and neck, liver or kidney cancer. This CDR3 is CASSPNSGNTIYF. In DNA, the CDR3 is TGCGCCAGCAGCCCGAACTCGGGAAACACCATATATTTT.